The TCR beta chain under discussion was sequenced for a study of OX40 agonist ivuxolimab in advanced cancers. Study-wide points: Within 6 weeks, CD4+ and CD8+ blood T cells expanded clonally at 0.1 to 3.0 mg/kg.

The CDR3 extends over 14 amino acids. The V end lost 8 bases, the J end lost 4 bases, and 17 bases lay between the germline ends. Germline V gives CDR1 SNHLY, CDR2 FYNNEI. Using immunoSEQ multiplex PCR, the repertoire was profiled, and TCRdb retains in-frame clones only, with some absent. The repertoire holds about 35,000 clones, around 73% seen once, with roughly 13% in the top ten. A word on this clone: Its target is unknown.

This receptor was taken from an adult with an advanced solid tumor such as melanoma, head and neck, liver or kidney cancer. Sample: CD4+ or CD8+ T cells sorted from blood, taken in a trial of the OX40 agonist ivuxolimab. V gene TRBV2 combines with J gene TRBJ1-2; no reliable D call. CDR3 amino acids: CASLHPGVFYGYTF. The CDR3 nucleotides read TGTGCCAGCCTTCATCCCGGGGTTTTCTATGGCTACACCTTC.